The clone carrying this TCR beta chain has only a few counts. Its target is unknown. Those with alopecia areata gave lesional scalp punch biopsies and peripheral blood. The CDR3 is 13 residues long. V shed 2 bases and J 7 bases; nucleotides not matched to a gene: 2. CDR1 SGHDT and CDR2 YYEEEE come from the germline V gene. Investigators isolated RNA and reverse transcribed it into cDNA to act as the sequencing template. Only in-frame clones appear in the TCRdb table, and some are missing; sequencing was by immunoSEQ multiplex PCR. The table lists 150,000 to 200,000 clones, about 67% of them singletons. The data were obtained in a study of CD8+ T cells in alopecia areata. Study as a whole: For the treated group, dosing was oral tofacitinib at 5 to 10 mg twice daily.

Findings and limits, study-wide: Scalp sequencing also captures normal skin's resident alphabeta T cells. Higher clonality than in normal scalp was seen in lesional scalp, especially alopecia totalis/universalis.

The chain joins TRBV5-6 to TRBJ2-2, with 7 positions matching TRBD1. The input for sequencing was CD8+ T cells sorted from blood, taken at week 0. The receptor was derived from a human donor with alopecia areata. The chain's CDR3 is CASSFGDSGELFF. DNA of the CDR3: TGTGCCAGCAGCTTCGGGGACAGCGGGGAGCTGTTTTTT.